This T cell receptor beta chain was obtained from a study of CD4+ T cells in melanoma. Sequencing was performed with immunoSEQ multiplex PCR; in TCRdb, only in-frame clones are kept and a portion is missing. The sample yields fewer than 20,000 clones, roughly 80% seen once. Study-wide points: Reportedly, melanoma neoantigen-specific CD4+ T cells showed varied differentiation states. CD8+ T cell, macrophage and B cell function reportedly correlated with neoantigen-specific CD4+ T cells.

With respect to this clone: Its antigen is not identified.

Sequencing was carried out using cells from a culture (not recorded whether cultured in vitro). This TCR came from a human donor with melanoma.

The DNA for the CDR3 is TGTGCCTGGTTTGGGGGCTCATATGGCTACACCTTC. It codes for CAWFGGSYGYTF. The chain uses TRBV30 and TRBJ1-2, with a tentative D call TRBD1 (6 bases). The germline V gene encodes CDR1 GTSNPN and CDR2 SVGIG (reference sequence). V lost 5 bases and J 5 bases, leaving 12 bases between the germline ends. The CDR3 is made up of 12 amino acids.